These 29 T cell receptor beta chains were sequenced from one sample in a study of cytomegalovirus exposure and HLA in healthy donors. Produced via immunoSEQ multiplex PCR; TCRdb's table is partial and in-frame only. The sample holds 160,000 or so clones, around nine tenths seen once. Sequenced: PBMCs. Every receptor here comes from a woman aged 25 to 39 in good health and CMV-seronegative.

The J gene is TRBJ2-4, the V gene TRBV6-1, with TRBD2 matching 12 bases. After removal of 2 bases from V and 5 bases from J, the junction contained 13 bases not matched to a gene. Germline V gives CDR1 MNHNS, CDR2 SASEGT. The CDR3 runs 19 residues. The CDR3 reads CASSESSGGASVYQNIQYF. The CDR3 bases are TGTGCCAGCAGTGAATCTAGCGGGGGGGCCTCGGTTTACCAAAACATTCAGTACTTC.

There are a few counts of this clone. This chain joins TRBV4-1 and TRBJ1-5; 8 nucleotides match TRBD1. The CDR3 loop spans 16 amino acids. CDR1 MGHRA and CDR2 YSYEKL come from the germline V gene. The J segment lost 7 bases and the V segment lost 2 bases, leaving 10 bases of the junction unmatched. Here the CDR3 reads CASSQSWAGGHQPQHF. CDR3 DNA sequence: TGCGCCAGCAGCCAATCCTGGGCAGGGGGCCACCAGCCCCAGCATTTT.

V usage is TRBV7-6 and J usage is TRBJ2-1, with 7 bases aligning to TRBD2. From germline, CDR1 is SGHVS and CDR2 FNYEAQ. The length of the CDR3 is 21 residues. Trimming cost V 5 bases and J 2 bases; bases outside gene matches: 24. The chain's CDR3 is CASSRTISGEIPSPTYNEQFF. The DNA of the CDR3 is TGTGCCAGCAGCCGAACCATAAGCGGGGAGATTCCCTCCCCTACCTACAATGAGCAGTTCTTC.

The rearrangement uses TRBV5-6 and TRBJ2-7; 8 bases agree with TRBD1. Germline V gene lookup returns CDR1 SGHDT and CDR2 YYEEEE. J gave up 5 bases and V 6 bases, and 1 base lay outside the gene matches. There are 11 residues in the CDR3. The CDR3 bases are TGTGCCAGCAAGACAGGGGACGAGCAGTACTTC. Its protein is CASKTGDEQYF.

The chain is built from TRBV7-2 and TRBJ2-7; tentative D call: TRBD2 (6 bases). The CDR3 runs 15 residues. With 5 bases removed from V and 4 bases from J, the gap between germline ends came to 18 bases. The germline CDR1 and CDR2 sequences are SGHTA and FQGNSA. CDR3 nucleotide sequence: TGTGCCAGCAGCCCCCCTCCGGGGGACGGTTACGAGCAGTACTTC. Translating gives CASSPPPGDGYEQYF.

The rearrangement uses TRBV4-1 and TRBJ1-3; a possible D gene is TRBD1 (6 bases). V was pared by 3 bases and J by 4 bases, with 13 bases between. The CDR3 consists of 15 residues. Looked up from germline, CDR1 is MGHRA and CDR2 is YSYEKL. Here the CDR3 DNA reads TGCGCCAGCAGCCAGGTGACAGGACGGGGAAACACCATATATTTT. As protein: CASSQVTGRGNTIYF.

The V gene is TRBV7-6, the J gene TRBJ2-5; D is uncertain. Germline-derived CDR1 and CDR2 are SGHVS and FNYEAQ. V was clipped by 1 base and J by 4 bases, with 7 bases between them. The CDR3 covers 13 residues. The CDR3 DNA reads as TGTGCCAGCAGCTTAGTCCCCCTAGAGACCCAGTACTTC. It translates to CASSLVPLETQYF.

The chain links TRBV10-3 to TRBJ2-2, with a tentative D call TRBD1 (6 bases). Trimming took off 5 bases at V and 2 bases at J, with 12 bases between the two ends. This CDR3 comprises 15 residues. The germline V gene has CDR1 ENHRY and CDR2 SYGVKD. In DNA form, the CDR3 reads TGTGCCATCAGTCGGACAGAGAAAAACACCGGGGAGCTGTTTTTT. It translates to CAISRTEKNTGELFF.

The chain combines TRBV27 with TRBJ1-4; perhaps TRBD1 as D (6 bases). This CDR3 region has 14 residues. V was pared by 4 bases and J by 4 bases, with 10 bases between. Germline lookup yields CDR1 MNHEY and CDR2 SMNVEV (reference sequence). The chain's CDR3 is CASSSQGFNEKLFF. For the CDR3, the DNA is TGTGCCAGCAGTTCACAGGGTTTTAATGAAAAACTGTTTTTT.

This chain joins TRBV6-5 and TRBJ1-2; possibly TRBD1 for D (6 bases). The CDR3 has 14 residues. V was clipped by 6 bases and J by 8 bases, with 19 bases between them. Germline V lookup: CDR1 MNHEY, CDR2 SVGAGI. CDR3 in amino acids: CASSPRGGERGYTF. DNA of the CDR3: TGTGCCAGCAGCCCGAGGGGGGGGGAGCGAGGCTACACCTTC.

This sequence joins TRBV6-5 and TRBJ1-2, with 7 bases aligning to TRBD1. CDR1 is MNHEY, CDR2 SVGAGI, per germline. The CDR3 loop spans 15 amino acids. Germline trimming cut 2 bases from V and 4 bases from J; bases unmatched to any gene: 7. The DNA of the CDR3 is TGTGCCAGCAGTTACGGAGGGGGCGGCCGCTATGGCTACACCTTC. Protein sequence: CASSYGGGGRYGYTF.

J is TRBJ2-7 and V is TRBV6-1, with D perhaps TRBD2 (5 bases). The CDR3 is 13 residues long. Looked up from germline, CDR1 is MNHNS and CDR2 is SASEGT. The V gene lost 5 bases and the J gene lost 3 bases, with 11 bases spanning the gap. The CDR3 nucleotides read TGTGCCAGCAGTTTAGCGTTTAACTACGAGCAGTACTTC. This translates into CASSLAFNYEQYF.

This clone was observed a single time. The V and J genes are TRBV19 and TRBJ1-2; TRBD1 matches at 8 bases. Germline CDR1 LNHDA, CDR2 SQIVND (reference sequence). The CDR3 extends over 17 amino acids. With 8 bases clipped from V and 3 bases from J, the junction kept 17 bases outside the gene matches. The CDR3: CASGRVPGQARDYGYTF. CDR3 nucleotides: TGTGCCAGTGGGAGGGTTCCGGGACAGGCCCGGGACTATGGCTACACCTTC.

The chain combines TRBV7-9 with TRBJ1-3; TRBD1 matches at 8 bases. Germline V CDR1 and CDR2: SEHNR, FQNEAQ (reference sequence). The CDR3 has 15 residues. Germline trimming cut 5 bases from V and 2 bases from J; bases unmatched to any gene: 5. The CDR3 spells CASSTPDRAGNTIYF. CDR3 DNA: TGTGCCAGCAGCACGCCGGACAGGGCTGGAAACACCATATATTTT. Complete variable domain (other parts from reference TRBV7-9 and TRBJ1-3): DTGVSQNPRHKITKRGQNVTFRCDPISEHNRLYWYRQTLGQGPEFLTYFQNEAQLEKSRLLSDRFSAERPKGSFSTLEIQRTEQGDSAMYLCASSTPDRAGNTIYFGEGSWLTVV.

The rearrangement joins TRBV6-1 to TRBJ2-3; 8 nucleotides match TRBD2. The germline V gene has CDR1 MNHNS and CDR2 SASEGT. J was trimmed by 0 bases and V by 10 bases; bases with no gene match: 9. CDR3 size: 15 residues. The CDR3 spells CATLLRGGSTDTQYF. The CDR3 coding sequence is TGTGCCACCTTATTACGGGGGGGGAGCACAGATACGCAGTATTTT.

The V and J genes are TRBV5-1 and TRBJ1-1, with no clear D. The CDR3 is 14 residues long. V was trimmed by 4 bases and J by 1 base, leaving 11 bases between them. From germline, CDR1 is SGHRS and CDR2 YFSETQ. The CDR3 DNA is TGCGCCAGCAGCCCCACGGCGGGGAACACTGAAGCTTTCTTT. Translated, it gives CASSPTAGNTEAFF.

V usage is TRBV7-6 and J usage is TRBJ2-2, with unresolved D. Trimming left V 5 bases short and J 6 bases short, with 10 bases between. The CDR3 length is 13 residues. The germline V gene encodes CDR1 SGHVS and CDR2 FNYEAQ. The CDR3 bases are TGTGCCAGCAGCCCAACTACGGCCGGGGAGCTGTTTTTT. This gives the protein CASSPTTAGELFF.

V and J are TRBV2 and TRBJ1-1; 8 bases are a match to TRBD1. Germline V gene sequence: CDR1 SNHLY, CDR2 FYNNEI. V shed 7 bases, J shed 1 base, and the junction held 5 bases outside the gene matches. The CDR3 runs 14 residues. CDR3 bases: TGTGCCAGCACTGTGGACAGGGCGAACACTGAAGCTTTCTTT. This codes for CASTVDRANTEAFF.

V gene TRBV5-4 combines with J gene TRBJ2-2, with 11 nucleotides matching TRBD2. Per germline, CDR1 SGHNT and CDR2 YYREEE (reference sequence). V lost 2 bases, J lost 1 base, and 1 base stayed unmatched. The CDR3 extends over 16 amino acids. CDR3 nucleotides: TGTGCCAGCAGCTTTAGCGGGGGGGTGAACACCGGGGAGCTGTTTTTT. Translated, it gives CASSFSGGVNTGELFF.

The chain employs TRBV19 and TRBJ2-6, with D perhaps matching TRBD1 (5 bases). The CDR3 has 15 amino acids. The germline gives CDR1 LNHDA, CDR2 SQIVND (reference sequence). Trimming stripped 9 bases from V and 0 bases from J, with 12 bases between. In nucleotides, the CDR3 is TGTGCCAGCCAATCAGGGAACTCTGGGGCCAACGTCCTGACTTTC. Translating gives CASQSGNSGANVLTF.

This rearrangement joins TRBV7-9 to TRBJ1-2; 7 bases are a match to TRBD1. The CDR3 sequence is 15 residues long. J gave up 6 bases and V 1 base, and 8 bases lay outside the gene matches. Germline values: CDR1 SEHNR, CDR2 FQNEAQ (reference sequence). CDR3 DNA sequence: TGTGCCAGCAGCTTAGTCGGGACAGAACGAAATGGCTACACCTTC. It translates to CASSLVGTERNGYTF.

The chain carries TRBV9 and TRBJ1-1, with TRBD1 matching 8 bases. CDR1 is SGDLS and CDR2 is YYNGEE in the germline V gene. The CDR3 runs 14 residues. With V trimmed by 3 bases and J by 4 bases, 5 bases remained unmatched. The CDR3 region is CASSASGGGTEAFF. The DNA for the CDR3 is TGTGCCAGCAGCGCCTCAGGGGGCGGCACTGAAGCTTTCTTT.

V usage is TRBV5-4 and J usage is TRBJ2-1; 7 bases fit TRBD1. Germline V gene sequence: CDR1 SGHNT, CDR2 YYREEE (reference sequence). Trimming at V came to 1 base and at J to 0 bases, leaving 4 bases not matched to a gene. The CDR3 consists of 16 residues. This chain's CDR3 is CASSLFRGSSYNEQFF. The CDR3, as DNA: TGTGCCAGCAGCTTGTTCAGGGGGAGCTCCTACAATGAGCAGTTCTTC.

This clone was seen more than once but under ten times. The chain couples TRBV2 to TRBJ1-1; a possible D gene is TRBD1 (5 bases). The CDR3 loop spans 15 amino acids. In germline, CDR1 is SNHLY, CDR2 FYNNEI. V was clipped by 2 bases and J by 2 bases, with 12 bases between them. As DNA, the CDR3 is TGTGCCAGCAGTGAAAATTGGACACCAAACACTGAAGCTTTCTTT. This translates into CASSENWTPNTEAFF. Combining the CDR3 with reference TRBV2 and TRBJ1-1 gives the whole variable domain EPEVTQTPSHQVTQMGQEVILRCVPISNHLYFYWYRQILGQKVEFLVSFYNNEISEKSEIFDDQFSVERPDGSNFTLKIRSTKLEDSAMYFCASSENWTPNTEAFFGQGTRLTVV.

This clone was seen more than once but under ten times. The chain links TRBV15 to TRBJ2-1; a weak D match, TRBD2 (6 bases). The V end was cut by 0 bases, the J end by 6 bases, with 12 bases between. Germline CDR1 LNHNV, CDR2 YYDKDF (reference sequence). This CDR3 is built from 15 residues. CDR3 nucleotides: TGTGCCACCAGCAGAGATCGGAGGGCTAGCAATGAGCAGTTCTTC. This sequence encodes CATSRDRRASNEQFF.

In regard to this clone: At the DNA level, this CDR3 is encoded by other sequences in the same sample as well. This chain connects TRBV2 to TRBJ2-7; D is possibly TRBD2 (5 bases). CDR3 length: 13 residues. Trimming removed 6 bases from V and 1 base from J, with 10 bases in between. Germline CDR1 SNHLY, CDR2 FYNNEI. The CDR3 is CASSGDGSYEQYF. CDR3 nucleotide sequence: TGTGCCAGCAGCGGGGATGGATCCTACGAGCAGTACTTC.

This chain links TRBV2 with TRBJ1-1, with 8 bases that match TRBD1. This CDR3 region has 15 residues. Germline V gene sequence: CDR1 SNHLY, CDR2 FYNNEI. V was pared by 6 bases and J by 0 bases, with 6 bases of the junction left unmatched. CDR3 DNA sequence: TGTGCCAGCAGAGGATTGACAGGGGTGAACACTGAAGCTTTCTTT. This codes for CASRGLTGVNTEAFF.

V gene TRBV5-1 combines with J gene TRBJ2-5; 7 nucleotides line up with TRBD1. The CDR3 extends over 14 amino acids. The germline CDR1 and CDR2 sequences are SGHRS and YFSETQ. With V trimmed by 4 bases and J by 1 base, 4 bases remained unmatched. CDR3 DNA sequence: TGCGCCAGCAGCGACGGACAGGTCCAAGAGACCCAGTACTTC. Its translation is CASSDGQVQETQYF. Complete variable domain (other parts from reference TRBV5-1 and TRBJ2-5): KAGVTQTPRYLIKTRGQQVTLSCSPISGHRSVSWYQQTPGQGLQFLFEYFSETQRNKGNFPGRFSGRQFSNSRSEMNVSTLELGDSALYLCASSDGQVQETQYFGPGTRLLVL.

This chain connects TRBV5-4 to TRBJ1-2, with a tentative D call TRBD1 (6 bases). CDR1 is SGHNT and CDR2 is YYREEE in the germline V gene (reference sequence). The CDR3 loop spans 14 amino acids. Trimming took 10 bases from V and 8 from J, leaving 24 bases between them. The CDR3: CAANQGSTLGGYTF. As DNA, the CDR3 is TGTGCCGCCAACCAGGGGTCGACCCTGGGGGGCTACACCTTC.